Listed below are T cell receptor beta chains from one sample, sequenced in a study of T cells after yellow fever vaccination. TCRdb independently ran MiXCR on the 5' RACE reads; one entry per CDR3 protein. The sample includes hundreds of thousands of distinct CDR3 sequences, 12% of them seen just once. This specimen was PBMCs, taken on the day of the yellow fever booster vaccination. These receptors all stem from a man aged 25 to 40 who received the YFV17D yellow fever vaccine. Each CDR3 is given with its conserved first and last residue. The order of the fields is J gene, V gene, D gene, clone size, CDR3 protein, CDR3 DNA. D genes are given only for firm matches. Only part of the rows carry a size: once, few, many, or a class if the clone is expanded.

J: TRBJ2-4
V: TRBV5-4
D: TRBD2
size: few
CDR3: CASSLSGSQDIQYF
DNA: TGTGCCAGCAGCTTAAGCGGGAGTCAAGACATTCAGTACTTC

J: TRBJ2-1
V: TRBV6-1
D: NA
size: NA
CDR3: CASSELGPGNEQFF
DNA: TGTGCCAGCAGTGAACTAGGGCCCGGCAATGAGCAGTTCTTC

J: TRBJ2-7
V: TRBV13
D: NA
size: few
CDR3: CASRFKSGYEQYF
DNA: TGTGCCAGCAGATTTAAGTCAGGCTACGAGCAGTACTTC

J: TRBJ2-1
V: TRBV6-2/TRBV6-3
D: NA
size: few
CDR3: CASSYGGVKGEQFF
DNA: TGTGCCAGCAGTTACGGGGGTGTCAAGGGTGAGCAGTTCTTC

J: TRBJ2-5
V: TRBV12-3/TRBV12-4
D: NA
size: NA
CDR3: CASSPPVRGETQYF
DNA: TGTGCCAGCAGTCCCCCAGTCCGCGGAGAGACCCAGTACTTC

J: TRBJ2-3
V: TRBV20-1
D: NA
size: NA
CDR3: CSATIYTDTQYF
DNA: TGCAGTGCTACCATATATACAGATACGCAGTATTTT

J: TRBJ2-7
V: TRBV25-1
D: NA
size: NA
CDR3: CASSDSPPLSEQYF
DNA: TGTGCCAGCAGCGACAGTCCTCCGCTCTCCGAGCAGTACTTC

J: TRBJ2-5
V: TRBV28
D: TRBD2
size: few
CDR3: CASSDSGRRQETQYF
DNA: TGTGCCAGCAGTGATAGCGGGAGGCGGCAAGAGACCCAGTACTTC

J: TRBJ2-3
V: TRBV5-1
D: TRBD2
size: NA
CDR3: CASSSAGEGLGTQYF
DNA: TGCGCCAGCAGCTCTGCGGGAGAGGGGTTGGGTACGCAGTATTTT

J: TRBJ2-3
V: TRBV7-8
D: NA
size: NA
CDR3: CASSLAQGGADTQYF
DNA: TGTGCCAGCAGCTTAGCGCAGGGTGGCGCAGATACGCAGTATTTT

J: TRBJ2-7
V: TRBV7-2
D: NA
size: many
CDR3: CASSLAGWDYEQYF
DNA: TGTGCCAGCAGCTTAGCGGGATGGGACTACGAGCAGTACTTC

J: TRBJ2-5
V: TRBV4-3
D: NA
size: NA
CDR3: CASSQDWGLQETQYF
DNA: TGCGCCAGCAGCCAAGACTGGGGCCTACAAGAGACCCAGTACTTC

J: TRBJ2-1
V: TRBV5-4
D: NA
size: once
CDR3: CASSLPEGNEQFF
DNA: TGTGCCAGCAGCTTGCCGGAGGGAAATGAGCAGTTCTTC

J: TRBJ2-1
V: TRBV7-2
D: NA
size: many
CDR3: CASRALLPAEQFF
DNA: TGTGCCAGCAGGGCCTTATTACCGGCTGAGCAGTTCTTC

J: TRBJ2-1
V: TRBV4-3
D: NA
size: few
CDR3: CASSPGQNSYNEQFF
DNA: TGCGCCAGCAGCCCCGGACAGAACTCTTACAATGAGCAGTTCTTC

J: TRBJ2-2
V: TRBV6-1
D: NA
size: NA
CDR3: CASTYGTANTGELFF
DNA: TGTGCCAGCACCTACGGGACGGCGAACACCGGGGAGCTGTTTTTT

J: TRBJ1-2
V: TRBV6-5
D: NA
size: few
CDR3: CASSYGRQDYGYTF
DNA: TGTGCCAGCAGTTACGGTAGACAAGACTATGGCTACACCTTC

J: TRBJ1-1
V: TRBV20-1
D: NA
size: many
CDR3: CSARDARSGTEAFF
DNA: TGCAGTGCTAGAGATGCCAGATCAGGGACTGAAGCTTTCTTT

J: TRBJ1-6
V: TRBV9
D: TRBD1
size: few
CDR3: CASSEDRSSYNSPLHF
DNA: TGTGCCAGCAGCGAGGACAGGAGCTCCTATAATTCACCCCTCCACTTT

J: TRBJ2-4
V: TRBV20-1
D: TRBD1
size: few
CDR3: CSANTGGDTKNIQYF
DNA: TGCAGTGCTAACACAGGGGGCGATACCAAAAACATTCAGTACTTC

J: TRBJ2-5
V: TRBV4-3
D: NA
size: few
CDR3: CASSQDRGIGETQYF
DNA: TGCGCCAGCAGCCAAGATCGAGGGATCGGCGAGACCCAGTACTTC

J: TRBJ2-7
V: TRBV7-9
D: TRBD2
size: few
CDR3: CASSLVGSGRQFYEQYF
DNA: TGTGCCAGCAGCTTAGTAGGTAGCGGGAGGCAATTCTACGAGCAGTACTTC

J: TRBJ1-1
V: TRBV28
D: NA
size: few
CDR3: CASDTSNTEAFF
DNA: TGTGCCAGCGACACGTCGAACACTGAAGCTTTCTTT

J: TRBJ1-2
V: TRBV6-1
D: TRBD1
size: NA
CDR3: CASSVDRGLGYTF
DNA: TGTGCCAGCAGTGTCGACAGGGGGCTAGGCTACACCTTC

J: TRBJ2-1
V: TRBV18
D: TRBD2
size: few
CDR3: CASSRASGLAYNEQFF
DNA: TGTGCCAGCTCACGAGCTAGCGGGTTGGCCTACAATGAGCAGTTCTTC

J: TRBJ2-5
V: TRBV24-1
D: TRBD1
size: few
CDR3: CATSELQGTYQETQYF
DNA: TGTGCCACCAGTGAACTACAGGGGACCTACCAAGAGACCCAGTACTTC

J: TRBJ1-1
V: TRBV3-1
D: TRBD1
size: NA
CDR3: CASSYGTGANTEAFF
DNA: TGTGCCAGCAGCTATGGGACAGGGGCGAACACTGAAGCTTTCTTT

J: TRBJ1-1
V: TRBV7-2
D: TRBD1
size: NA
CDR3: CASTGQGGSNTEAFF
DNA: TGTGCCAGCACCGGACAGGGGGGTTCGAACACTGAAGCTTTCTTT

J: TRBJ1-1
V: TRBV10-3
D: NA
size: few
CDR3: CAISESRDTEAFF
DNA: TGTGCCATCAGTGAGTCGCGGGACACTGAAGCTTTCTTT

J: TRBJ2-5
V: TRBV7-2
D: NA
size: NA
CDR3: CASSLPIDGLQETQYF
DNA: TGTGCCAGCAGCTTACCGATTGACGGCCTACAAGAGACCCAGTACTTC

J: TRBJ2-3
V: TRBV29-1
D: NA
size: NA
CDR3: CSVGDDTQYF
DNA: TGCAGCGTTGGGGACGATACGCAGTATTTT

J: TRBJ1-2
V: TRBV20-1
D: TRBD1
size: few
CDR3: CSARPDRGADRGGYTF
DNA: TGCAGTGCTAGGCCCGACAGGGGAGCGGACCGCGGTGGCTACACCTTC

J: TRBJ2-7
V: TRBV29-1
D: NA
size: many
CDR3: CSVGVGYEQYF
DNA: TGCAGCGTTGGGGTAGGTTACGAGCAGTACTTC

J: TRBJ2-5
V: TRBV11-1
D: TRBD2
size: NA
CDR3: CASSPSRKSLAGEDETQYF
DNA: TGTGCCAGCAGCCCCTCGAGGAAGTCCCTAGCGGGAGAAGATGAGACCCAGTACTTC

J: TRBJ2-1
V: TRBV6-1
D: NA
size: NA
CDR3: CASRSDTRNEQFF
DNA: TGTGCCAGCAGATCGGACACCAGGAATGAGCAGTTCTTC

J: TRBJ2-7
V: TRBV7-2
D: NA
size: NA
CDR3: CASSLLLSTEQYF
DNA: TGTGCCAGCAGCTTATTATTGTCGACCGAGCAGTACTTC

J: TRBJ1-2
V: TRBV19
D: NA
size: few
CDR3: CASGTSGAGYTF
DNA: TGTGCCAGTGGGACATCGGGCGCGGGCTACACCTTC

J: TRBJ2-3
V: TRBV7-2
D: NA
size: NA
CDR3: CASRHKGGGNGDTQYF
DNA: TGTGCCAGCAGACATAAGGGGGGGGGCAATGGAGATACGCAGTATTTT

J: TRBJ2-7
V: TRBV20-1
D: TRBD2
size: NA
CDR3: CSAATSGYSYEQYF
DNA: TGCAGTGCCGCAACTAGCGGGTACTCCTACGAGCAGTACTTC

J: TRBJ1-3
V: TRBV6-5
D: NA
size: many
CDR3: CASSLSTGFSGNTIYF
DNA: TGTGCCAGCAGCTTGTCTACAGGGTTCTCTGGAAACACCATATATTTT

J: TRBJ2-7
V: TRBV20-1
D: NA
size: few
CDR3: CSARWREAYEQYF
DNA: TGCAGTGCTAGGTGGAGGGAAGCCTACGAGCAGTACTTC

J: TRBJ2-1
V: TRBV5-1
D: NA
size: few
CDR3: CASSLERAHNEQFF
DNA: TGCGCCAGCAGCTTGGAACGGGCCCACAATGAGCAGTTCTTC

J: TRBJ2-6
V: TRBV10-3
D: NA
size: NA
CDR3: CATGEVLGANVLTF
DNA: TGTGCCACGGGCGAAGTGCTTGGGGCCAACGTCCTGACTTTC

J: TRBJ2-1
V: TRBV6-6
D: NA
size: few
CDR3: CASRKGANEQFF
DNA: TGTGCCAGCAGAAAGGGAGCCAATGAGCAGTTCTTC

J: TRBJ2-7
V: TRBV6-5
D: NA
size: many
CDR3: CASSYPDNAVYEQYF
DNA: TGTGCCAGCAGTTACCCTGACAACGCGGTCTACGAGCAGTACTTC